Each of the 27 T cell receptor beta chains below was sequenced from the same sample in a study of tumor-infiltrating lymphocytes in primary liver carcinoma (dated by TCRdb to about 2017). For sequencing, an Illumina HiSeq 2500 was employed. A constant-region primer and ProtoScript II reverse transcriptase were used to reverse-transcribe TCRbeta-specific cDNA from roughly 0.55 ug total RNA. Construction of the TCRbeta libraries relied on three nested rounds of multiplex PCR, following a slightly modified ARM-PCR procedure. Multiplex TRBV1-TRBV30 forward primers and a Cbeta reverse primer were used in the first two PCR rounds, each of which was run for 10 to 11 cycles. TCRdb cleaned the public reads at Q25 with fastp, built clones with MiXCR and kept in-frame beta chains. Identical CDR3 protein sequences are pooled into one entry, listed with their most common genes and DNA. Within this sample are almost 200,000 distinct CDR3 sequences, with less than 70% of them counted one time only. The ten largest clonotypes hold about 7.1% of the sample.

RNA from unsorted whole blood was extracted with TRIzol reagent, and germline DNA was obtained with the DNeasy Blood & Tissue kit. Material: peripheral blood. The receptors originated from a woman in her fifties or sixties with primary liver carcinoma and hepatitis B virus infection.

Details on this clonotype: A much larger clone lies one base from this, so it may be a read error. This is likely a read error, given that the CDR3 carries no conserved phenylalanine or tryptophan at its end. The DNA is omitted, as the CDR3 cannot be located on it reliably, and the CDR3 follows TCRdb's listing. The rearrangement joins TRBV28 to TRBJ1-5; the table's D call, TRBD1, has no DNA check behind it. Germline CDR1 is MDHEN and CDR2 is SYDVKM. From its first to its last residue, the CDR3 has 12 amino acids. The CDR3 reads CASSSTGPIWHV.

This clonotype was seen a few times. The V call is TRBV12-3 or TRBV12-4, the J call TRBJ1-3; D gene unclear. The germline V and J ends were trimmed by 2 bases and 4 bases, with 12 bases remaining between them. The CDR3 is made up of 15 amino acids. The DNA for the CDR3 is TGTGCCAGCAGTTTAATGGCCGGGGTCGGAAACACCATATATTTT. This encodes CASSLMAGVGNTIYF.

Turning to this clonotype: No conserved phenylalanine or tryptophan ends this CDR3, so it is likely a read error. The rearrangement joins TRBV29-1 to TRBJ1-2; the D is unclear. V gave up 0 bases and J gave up 8 bases, with 19 bases separating them. The germline gives CDR1 SQVTM, CDR2 ANQGSEA. The CDR3 runs to 15 residues. CDR3 DNA sequence: TGCAGCGTTGAAGAAGTGAAGCGGAGGGTACGAGGCTACACCCTC. This codes for CSVEEVKRRVRGYTL.

Note on this clonotype: It may be a read error: a sequence one base away is much more abundant. The DNA of the CDR3 is TGTGCCGGCAGCTCTAGGGACAGTTCCTATGGCTACACCTTC. Residues: CAGSSRDSSYGYTF. The chain combines TRBV7-8 with TRBJ1-2; 7 nucleotides match TRBD1. The CDR3 is 14 amino acids. In germline, CDR1 is SGHVS, CDR2 FQNEAQ.

In this sample, this clonotype turned up once. A clone one base away is much larger, so this may be a read error. The chain couples TRBV6-5 to TRBJ1-5; D may be TRBD1 (5 bases). Germline-derived CDR1 and CDR2 are MNHEY and SVGAGI. CDR3 length: 13 residues. In DNA form, the CDR3 reads TGTACCAGCAGTTATGGGGCGTATCAGCCCCAGCATTTT. Translated, it gives CTSSYGAYQPQHF.

Points on this clonotype: A much larger clone differs by one base, so this may be a read error. The chain recombines TRBV6-5 with TRBJ1-2; D call uncertain. Germline V gene lookup returns CDR1 MNHEY and CDR2 SVGAGI. CDR3 length: 15 amino acids. The CDR3 sequence: CASSGMVVGHYDYTF. The DNA for the CDR3 is TGTGCCAGCAGTGGAATGGTTGTAGGGCACTATGACTACACCTTC.

This clonotype occurred many times. The chain carries TRBV5-6 and TRBJ2-1; a weak D match, TRBD2 (6 bases). This CDR3 contains 15 residues. The V gene's germline CDR1 is SGHDT and CDR2 YYEEEE. Trimming removed 2 bases from V and 0 bases from J, with 9 bases in between. Here the CDR3 DNA reads TGTGCCAGCAGCTTTTCCGGGAGCTCCTACAATGAGCAGTTCTTC. The encoded protein is CASSFSGSSYNEQFF.

Concerning this clonotype itself: At one boundary the junction diverges from the germline segment, which might be a read error. V gene TRBV5-6 combines with J gene TRBJ2-7, with 7 bases aligning to TRBD1. The CDR3 spans 15 residues. The germline V gene encodes CDR1 SGHDT and CDR2 YYEEEE. For the CDR3, the DNA is TGTGCCAGCAGCTCAGTACAGGGGCACTCCTACGTGCAGTACTTC. It translates to CASSSVQGHSYVQYF.

This clonotype appeared once. Sequence at one end of the junction differs from germline and may be a read error. The CDR3 DNA sequence: TGCGCCAGCAGCCAAGTAATCCGCCTCCCCCAGTCATTGGTCAAAAACATTCAGTACTTT. It translates to CASSQVIRLPQSLVKNIQYF. The chain couples TRBV4-1 to TRBJ2-4; D uncertain. The CDR3 sequence is 20 residues long. Germline V gene lookup returns CDR1 MGHRA and CDR2 YSYEKL.

Details on this clonotype: A read error is possible here, since a much larger clone lies one base away. J is TRBJ1-1 and V is TRBV4-1; weak D call: TRBD1 (6 bases). This CDR3 is built from 14 residues. CDR1 and CDR2 (germline): MGHRA, YSYEKL. The CDR3 loop is CASSHDDRNTEASF. CDR3 coding DNA: TGCGCCAGCAGCCATGATGACAGGAACACTGAAGCTTCCTTT.

Concerning this clonotype: The CDR3 end shows no conserved phenylalanine or tryptophan, and so a read error is likely. The V gene is TRBV28, the J gene TRBJ2-5, with TRBD1 matching over 7 bases. Per the germline V gene, CDR1 is MDHEN and CDR2 is SYDVKM. CDR3 length equals 17 residues. V lost 2 bases and J lost 3; bases outside the gene matches: 12. DNA of the CDR3: TGTGCCAGCAGTTTACGCGAATTTGGGACAGAAAAAGAGACCCAGTACCTC. It specifies CASSLREFGTEKETQYL.

CDR3 sequence (DNA): TGCAGCGTTGAAGCTCTACCAGGGACTAGCCGAGGCTCCTACAGTGGGCAGTTCTTC. Amino acid sequence: CSVEALPGTSRGSYSGQFF. This chain uses TRBV29-1 with TRBJ2-1, with 9 bases aligning to TRBD2. Trimming took 1 base from V and 12 from J; bases not matched to a gene: 25. The CDR3 runs 19 residues. Germline lookup yields CDR1 SQVTM and CDR2 ANQGSEA.

This clonotype was detected ten times or more. The V call is TRBV5-6, the J call TRBJ2-1, with 8 bases identical to TRBD2. The junction had 4 bases not matched to a gene; V was cut back by 3 bases and J by 8 bases. CDR1 SGHDT and CDR2 YYEEEE come from the germline V gene. This CDR3 spans 13 amino acids. CDR3 loop: CASSWGLDDEQFF. CDR3 sequence (DNA): TGTGCCAGCAGCTGGGGACTAGACGATGAGCAGTTCTTC.

This sequence joins TRBV11-2 and TRBJ2-1; 7 positions match TRBD2. There are 13 residues in the CDR3. Unmatched junction bases numbered 16, after V lost 8 bases and J lost 15 bases. CDR1 is SGHAT, CDR2 FQNNGV, per germline. The CDR3 sequence is CASGLADYNDRFF. As DNA, the CDR3 is TGTGCCAGCGGCCTAGCGGATTACAATGATCGGTTCTTC.

A word on this clonotype: A much larger clone is a single base away; this may be a read error. This chain links TRBV6-1 with TRBJ2-7, with 7 positions matching TRBD2. From germline, CDR1 is MNHNS and CDR2 SASEGT. This CDR3 has 15 amino acids. With V trimmed by 4 bases and J by 4 bases, 10 bases remained unmatched. CDR3 coding DNA: TGTGCCAGCAGTGGAGCACCAGCGGGGCTTTACGAGCAGTACTTC. Residues: CASSGAPAGLYEQYF.

The chain couples TRBV5-1 to TRBJ2-3, with TRBD2 matching over 10 bases. Per the germline V gene, CDR1 is SGHRS and CDR2 is YFSETQ. CDR3 length: 22 residues. The V gene end was trimmed by 0 bases and the J gene end by 4 bases; junction bases not matched to a gene: 23. In DNA form, the CDR3 reads TGCGCCAGCAGCTTGGATGTATTGGGACTAGCGCCACGCCTTCCCCGCCCAGATACGCAGTATTTT. Protein sequence: CASSLDVLGLAPRLPRPDTQYF.

The V and J genes are TRBV28 and TRBJ2-5, with D perhaps matching TRBD1 or TRBD2 (5 bases each). Trimming took off 1 base at V and 0 bases at J, with 9 bases between the two ends. The CDR3 runs to 15 residues. The germline CDR1 and CDR2 sequences are MDHEN and SYDVKM. The CDR3 is CASSLYRGHQETQYF. DNA of the CDR3: TGTGCCAGCAGTTTATATCGGGGCCACCAAGAGACCCAGTACTTC.

Concerning this clonotype: A read error may account for a junction end that differs from germline. The V gene is TRBV4-1, the J gene TRBJ1-3; the D is unclear. The germline V gene encodes CDR1 MGHRA and CDR2 YSYEKL. The CDR3 covers 15 residues. For the CDR3, the DNA is TGCGCCAGCGGCCAAGACCGGTTCTCTGGACACACCATATATTTT. Protein sequence: CASGQDRFSGHTIYF.

This clonotype was recorded only once. A read error may explain this, as a much larger clone is one base away. V is TRBV4-2 and J is TRBJ2-5; a weak D match, TRBD2 (6 bases). The CDR3 extends over 16 amino acids. The germline V gene encodes CDR1 LGHNA and CDR2 YNFKEQ. The CDR3 spells CANSRAGGGNYETQYF. For the CDR3, the DNA is TGTGCCAACAGCCGAGCCGGCGGCGGGAATTATGAGACCCAGTACTTC.

Note on this clonotype: Relative to the germline gene, one junction end is altered; a read error may explain this. The chain couples TRBV29-1 to TRBJ1-2; 7 nucleotides agree with TRBD1. This CDR3 contains 13 residues. Per the germline V gene, CDR1 is SQVTM and CDR2 is ANQGSEA. The CDR3 here is CSVEGAGDIGYTF. The DNA of the CDR3 is TGCAGCGTCGAGGGGGCAGGGGATATTGGCTACACTTTC.

This clonotype was detected ten times or more. The V gene is TRBV12-3 or TRBV12-4, the J gene TRBJ1-1; no clear D gene. Trimming stripped 3 bases from V and 10 bases from J, with 9 bases between. There are 11 residues in the CDR3. The CDR3 DNA sequence: TGTGCCAGCAGTTTCGGTATTGTAGCTTTCTTT. Translated, it gives CASSFGIVAFF.

The chain uses TRBV7-8 and TRBJ2-3; D not resolved. Trimming stripped 7 bases from V and 2 bases from J, with 16 bases between. The CDR3 totals 15 residues. Germline CDR1 reads SGHVS; CDR2 reads FQNEAQ. In DNA, the CDR3 is TGTGCCAGCAACTCCGGGCTAGGTCTCACAGATACGCAGTATTTT. This gives the protein CASNSGLGLTDTQYF.

This clonotype occurred many times. CDR3 nucleotides: TGCGCCAGCCATTCCCCTCTGCAGGGTGGGCGGTCCGGGGAGCTGTTTTTT. This gives the protein CASHSPLQGGRSGELFF. The chain has TRBV4-1 and TRBJ2-2; maybe TRBD1 (5 bases). Trimming cost V 8 bases and J 6 bases, with 25 bases left between them. This CDR3 comprises 17 residues. Germline values: CDR1 MGHRA, CDR2 YSYEKL.

This clonotype was seen repeatedly, ten times or more. V gene TRBV7-9 combines with J gene TRBJ2-3; D might be TRBD2 (6 bases). The germline V gene encodes CDR1 SEHNR and CDR2 FQNEAQ (reference sequence). The CDR3 loop spans 18 amino acids. The ends were cut back, 4 bases at V and 2 bases at J, with 22 bases in the middle. CDR3 nucleotides: TGTGCCAGCAGCTCCTCTCGCCCCATAGCGGTTCTCACAGATACGCAGTATTTT. Protein sequence: CASSSSRPIAVLTDTQYF.

As for this clonotype: Just one base apart from a much larger clone, this may be a read error. The gene calls are TRBV7-8 and TRBJ2-1; D remains ambiguous. The CDR3 runs 16 residues. CDR1 SGHVS and CDR2 FQNEAQ come from the germline V gene. V was clipped by 5 bases and J by 0 bases, with 14 bases between them. In DNA, the CDR3 is TGTGCCAGCAGCCTTAGGGAAGATTACTCCTACAATGAGCAGTTCTTC. It is translated as CASSLREDYSYNEQFF.

A remark on this clonotype: The junction and the germline gene differ at one end; a read error may be behind it. V gene TRBV11-2 combines with J gene TRBJ2-7; D is possibly TRBD2 (5 bases). Germline V gene lookup returns CDR1 SGHAT and CDR2 FQNNGV. The CDR3 extends over 17 amino acids. The CDR3 spells CASSLGLNMGSSYEHYF. In nucleotides, the CDR3 is TGTGCCAGCAGCTTAGGACTTAACATGGGGAGCTCCTACGAGCATTACTTC. The variable domain in full, with the rest retrieved from reference TRBV11-2 and TRBJ2-7, is EAGVAQSPRYKIIEKRQSVAFWCNPISGHATLYWYQQILGQGPKLLIQFQNNGVVDDSQLPKDRFSAERLKGVDSTLKIQPAKLEDSAVYLCASSLGLNMGSSYEHYFGPGTRLTVT.

As to this clonotype: It may be a read error: a sequence one base away is much more abundant. This chain connects TRBV6-5 to TRBJ1-1; D remains unclear. This CDR3 has 13 residues. Germline V gene lookup returns CDR1 MNHEY and CDR2 SVGAGI. CDR3 sequence (DNA): TGTGCCAGCAGTTCCTCCTCTTACACTGAAGCTCTCTTT. Residues: CASSSSSYTEALF.